The rows below give T cell receptor beta chains drawn from one sample of a study of T cell responses to AZD1222 COVID-19 vaccine. The repertoire was sequenced with immunoSEQ multiplex PCR; TCRdb's copy has only in-frame clones and lacks some. The sample shows more than 150,000 clones, 80% to 90% of them seen only once. The sequencing here drew on peripheral blood, taken on day 0 of AZD1222 vaccination. The receptors shown here come from an adult in good health. The CDR3 runs from the conserved cysteine through the conserved F or W. Each record gives: D gene, clone size, V gene, J gene, CDR3 protein, CDR3 DNA. D genes are given only for firm matches. Expanded clones are given a class, and other clones once, few, many or no size at all.

D gene: .
clone size: once
V gene: TRBV28
J gene: TRBJ1-5
CDR3 protein: CASKRPITNQPQHF
CDR3 DNA: TGTGCCAGCAAAAGGCCCATTACCAATCAGCCCCAGCATTTT

D gene: .
clone size: .
V gene: TRBV12-3/TRBV12-4
J gene: TRBJ2-4
CDR3 protein: CASSHSGKNIQYF
CDR3 DNA: TGTGCCAGCAGTCATTCGGGGAAAAACATTCAGTACTTC

D gene: .
clone size: .
V gene: TRBV12-3/TRBV12-4
J gene: TRBJ1-4
CDR3 protein: CASSSWGGEKLFF
CDR3 DNA: TGTGCCAGCAGTTCCTGGGGTGGTGAAAAACTGTTTTTT

D gene: TRBD1
clone size: few
V gene: TRBV27
J gene: TRBJ1-5
CDR3 protein: CASSRQGDNQPQHF
CDR3 DNA: TGTGCCAGCAGCAGACAGGGCGACAATCAGCCCCAGCATTTT

D gene: .
clone size: .
V gene: TRBV6-6
J gene: TRBJ2-7
CDR3 protein: CASSYSSVYEQYF
CDR3 DNA: TGTGCCAGCAGTTACTCGTCCGTTTACGAGCAGTACTTC

D gene: .
clone size: .
V gene: TRBV29-1
J gene: TRBJ2-1
CDR3 protein: CSVRDSSLYNEQFF
CDR3 DNA: TGCAGCGTTCGCGACAGCTCCCTCTACAATGAGCAGTTCTTC

D gene: .
clone size: .
V gene: TRBV3-1/TRBV3-2
J gene: TRBJ2-2
CDR3 protein: CASRPGFVTGELFF
CDR3 DNA: TGTGCCAGCAGACCCGGGTTTGTCACCGGGGAGCTGTTTTTT

D gene: .
clone size: .
V gene: TRBV28
J gene: TRBJ1-5
CDR3 protein: CASSPATYQPQHF
CDR3 DNA: TGTGCCAGCAGTCCCGCTACTTACCAGCCCCAGCATTTT

D gene: .
clone size: .
V gene: TRBV6-4
J gene: TRBJ1-1
CDR3 protein: CASRIDGDTEAFF
CDR3 DNA: TGTGCCAGCAGGATAGACGGAGACACTGAAGCTTTCTTT

D gene: TRBD2
clone size: .
V gene: TRBV6-5
J gene: TRBJ2-5
CDR3 protein: CASTGGETQYF
CDR3 DNA: TGTGCCAGCACGGGGGGGGAGACCCAGTACTTC

D gene: .
clone size: .
V gene: TRBV25-1
J gene: TRBJ1-4
CDR3 protein: CASSDGGGEEKLFF
CDR3 DNA: TGTGCCAGCAGTGACGGTGGCGGCGAGGAAAAACTGTTTTTT

D gene: .
clone size: .
V gene: TRBV9
J gene: TRBJ2-7
CDR3 protein: CASSVGGASSYEQYF
CDR3 DNA: TGTGCCAGCAGCGTAGGTGGGGCAAGCTCCTACGAGCAGTACTTC

D gene: .
clone size: .
V gene: TRBV29-1
J gene: TRBJ1-3
CDR3 protein: CSVEDADSSGNTIYF
CDR3 DNA: TGCAGCGTTGAGGATGCGGACAGCTCTGGAAACACCATATATTTT

D gene: .
clone size: once
V gene: TRBV9
J gene: TRBJ1-2
CDR3 protein: CASRKDPGHPGYTF
CDR3 DNA: TGTGCCAGCAGGAAGGATCCGGGACACCCTGGCTACACCTTC

D gene: TRBD2
clone size: .
V gene: TRBV6-5
J gene: TRBJ2-1
CDR3 protein: CASSYAGLAGADEQFF
CDR3 DNA: TGTGCCAGCAGTTACGCGGGACTAGCGGGGGCCGATGAGCAGTTCTTC

D gene: TRBD1
clone size: .
V gene: TRBV5-4
J gene: TRBJ2-4
CDR3 protein: CASSVGQTLAKNIQYF
CDR3 DNA: TGTGCCAGCAGCGTGGGACAGACTCTAGCCAAAAACATTCAGTACTTC

D gene: .
clone size: .
V gene: TRBV7-2
J gene: TRBJ1-2
CDR3 protein: CASSLSRLGYTF
CDR3 DNA: TGTGCCAGCAGCTTAAGTCGTCTGGGCTACACCTTC

D gene: TRBD1
clone size: .
V gene: TRBV5-5
J gene: TRBJ1-5
CDR3 protein: CASSLDRGHQPQHF
CDR3 DNA: TGTGCCAGCAGCTTGGACAGGGGGCATCAGCCCCAGCATTTT

D gene: TRBD1
clone size: .
V gene: TRBV3-1/TRBV3-2
J gene: TRBJ1-4
CDR3 protein: CASSQGTGGFEKLFF
CDR3 DNA: TGTGCCAGCAGCCAGGGGACAGGGGGCTTTGAAAAACTGTTTTTT

D gene: .
clone size: few
V gene: TRBV5-4
J gene: TRBJ1-1
CDR3 protein: CASNPSAGNTEAFF
CDR3 DNA: TGTGCCAGCAACCCCAGCGCAGGGAACACTGAAGCTTTCTTT

D gene: .
clone size: .
V gene: TRBV6-5
J gene: TRBJ2-4
CDR3 protein: CASGTRVGNIQYF
CDR3 DNA: TGTGCCAGCGGGACCAGGGTGGGAAACATTCAGTACTTC

D gene: TRBD1
clone size: .
V gene: TRBV7-2
J gene: TRBJ2-7
CDR3 protein: CASSTGVGEQYF
CDR3 DNA: TGTGCCAGCAGTACAGGGGTAGGCGAGCAGTACTTC

D gene: .
clone size: .
V gene: TRBV9
J gene: TRBJ2-1
CDR3 protein: CASSVAPGPSGVDNEQFF
CDR3 DNA: TGTGCCAGCAGCGTAGCCCCGGGTCCCTCGGGAGTGGACAATGAGCAGTTCTTC

D gene: .
clone size: .
V gene: TRBV6-2/TRBV6-3
J gene: TRBJ1-4
CDR3 protein: CASSLDGATNEKLFF
CDR3 DNA: TGTGCCAGCAGTTTGGACGGTGCAACTAATGAAAAACTGTTTTTT

D gene: TRBD2
clone size: .
V gene: TRBV5-6
J gene: TRBJ2-1
CDR3 protein: CASSDAAGEFNNEQFF
CDR3 DNA: TGTGCCAGCAGCGACGCCGCGGGGGAATTTAACAATGAGCAGTTCTTC

D gene: TRBD1
clone size: .
V gene: TRBV5-1
J gene: TRBJ1-6
CDR3 protein: CASSFRQGWDSPLHF
CDR3 DNA: TGCGCCAGCAGCTTTCGACAGGGGTGGGATTCACCCCTCCACTTT

D gene: TRBD1
clone size: few
V gene: TRBV6-9
J gene: TRBJ2-7
CDR3 protein: CASSQTGDRVSEQYF
CDR3 DNA: TGTGCCAGCAGTCAAACCGGGGACAGGGTAAGCGAGCAGTACTTC

D gene: .
clone size: .
V gene: TRBV12-3/TRBV12-4
J gene: TRBJ1-1
CDR3 protein: CATFFGGEAFF
CDR3 DNA: TGTGCCACCTTCTTTGGCGGTGAAGCTTTCTTT

D gene: TRBD2
clone size: .
V gene: TRBV6-4
J gene: TRBJ2-3
CDR3 protein: CASSEGLAVTDTQYF
CDR3 DNA: TGTGCCAGCAGTGAGGGACTAGCGGTCACAGATACGCAGTATTTT

D gene: .
clone size: .
V gene: TRBV7-9
J gene: TRBJ2-1
CDR3 protein: CASSLDPGSEQFF
CDR3 DNA: TGTGCCAGCAGCTTAGACCCGGGGAGCGAGCAGTTCTTC

D gene: TRBD2
clone size: .
V gene: TRBV27
J gene: TRBJ2-3
CDR3 protein: CASSRLAGSKFTDTQYF
CDR3 DNA: TGTGCCAGCAGTAGACTAGCGGGGAGTAAATTCACAGATACGCAGTATTTT

D gene: .
clone size: .
V gene: TRBV6-5
J gene: TRBJ2-2
CDR3 protein: CASKRTDNTGELFF
CDR3 DNA: TGTGCCAGCAAAAGGACAGATAACACCGGGGAGTTGTTTTTT